Here is one TCR beta chain with its context. No antigen is known for it. It was with 60 Vbeta and 13 Jbeta primers that the PCR ran. The repertoire was sequenced with immunoSEQ multiplex PCR; TCRdb's copy has only in-frame clones and lacks some. The sample contains some 66,000 clones, more than 70% of which appear only once. This sample was taken from a study of cytomegalovirus exposure and HLA in healthy donors. Healthy individuals who donated bone marrow served as the donors. Study conclusions and caveats: With DRB1 most and HLA-C fewest, TCR association rates differed between HLA loci in a later analysis.

Sample: PBMCs. The TCR was taken from a man aged 35 to 55 in good health and CMV-seronegative.

The CDR3: CASSLNRGSYNSPLHF. In DNA form, the CDR3 reads TGTGCCAGCAGCCTTAACAGGGGATCCTATAATTCACCCCTCCACTTT. This sequence joins TRBV7-9 and TRBJ1-6; 7 nucleotides agree with TRBD1. The trim removed 5 bases at V and 1 base at J, leaving 5 bases unmatched. The CDR3 sequence is 16 residues long. CDR1 SEHNR and CDR2 FQNEAQ come from the germline V gene (reference sequence).